Below are 21 T cell receptor beta chains sequenced from a single sample in a study of T cells in Graves' hyperthyroidism and ophthalmopathy. Amplified TCR beta CDR3 regions came from RNA transcripts. Carried out on the TCR CDR3, a first-round RT-PCR used the HTBI primer set. TCRdb ran MiXCR on the multiplex PCR reads and lists one entry per CDR3 protein. This table holds 490,000 or so distinct CDR3 sequences, about 20% found once. Sequencing input: blood. The source of these receptors is a middle-aged man with Graves' ophthalmopathy.

The chain is built from TRBV14 and TRBJ2-7; D unclear. Trimming took 0 bases from V and 1 from J, leaving 16 bases between them. Germline assignment: CDR1 SGHDN and CDR2 FVKESK. The CDR3 covers 17 residues. CDR3 sequence (DNA): TGTGCCAGCAGCCAAGATTTTTCGGGCTATTATTCCTACGAGCAGTACTTC. Protein: CASSQDFSGYYSYEQYF.

The table lists this clonotype with many counts. J is TRBJ2-7 and V is TRBV5-1; 13 bases agree with TRBD2. With 0 bases clipped from V and 4 bases from J, the junction kept 4 bases outside the gene matches. This CDR3 is 16 amino acids long. Looked up from germline, CDR1 is SGHRS and CDR2 is YFSETQ. The CDR3 loop reads CASSLGLAGGPYEQYF. The DNA for the CDR3 is TGCGCCAGCAGCTTGGGACTAGCGGGGGGCCCATACGAGCAGTACTTC.

The V gene is TRBV20-1, the J gene TRBJ2-2, with a tentative D call TRBD2 (5 bases). V was cut by 3 bases and J by 0 bases, with 11 bases left in between. CDR1 DFQATT and CDR2 SNEGSKA come from the germline V gene (reference sequence). The CDR3 consists of 15 residues. The DNA of the CDR3 is TGCAGTGCTAGCATCGGCGGGCCGAACACCGGGGAGCTGTTTTTT. This encodes CSASIGGPNTGELFF.

CDR3 nucleotide sequence: TGTGCCAGCAGCCTTATTTTAGGGGGCGGCTACACCTTC. The encoded protein is CASSLILGGGYTF. This chain uses TRBV28 with TRBJ1-2; the match to TRBD1 covers 7 bases. The junction had 9 bases not matched to a gene; V was cut back by 6 bases and J by 8 bases. Germline V lookup: CDR1 MDHEN, CDR2 SYDVKM. CDR3 length: 13 residues.

V is TRBV10-3 and J is TRBJ2-1, with 9 bases matching TRBD1. The CDR3 extends over 13 amino acids. CDR1 is ENHRY and CDR2 is SYGVKD in the germline V gene. With V trimmed by 9 bases and J by 8 bases, 8 bases remained unmatched. The CDR3 bases are TGTGCCATGAGGACAGGGGTTCAGGATGAGCAGTTCTTC. Its translation: CAMRTGVQDEQFF.

There are a few counts of this clonotype. The genes are TRBV7-6 and TRBJ2-3; 9 nucleotides agree with TRBD2. The CDR3 length is 18 residues. CDR1 and CDR2 from the germline V gene are SGHVS and FNYEAQ. V dropped 3 bases and J dropped 0; count of bases not matched to a gene: 10. The CDR3: CASSLRRPSGGSTDTQYF. The CDR3 DNA is TGTGCCAGCAGCTTGAGGAGGCCCAGCGGGGGGAGCACAGATACGCAGTATTTT.

The chain has TRBV6-5 and TRBJ1-5, with D perhaps TRBD1 (5 bases). The germline V and J ends were trimmed by 4 bases and 11 bases, with 18 bases remaining between them. The germline V gene has CDR1 MNHEY and CDR2 SVGAGI. The CDR3 runs to 14 residues. The CDR3 protein is CASSLGLWGETQHF. CDR3 nucleotides: TGTGCCAGCAGTTTGGGCCTATGGGGCGAGACCCAGCATTTT.

In its sample, this clonotype was seen many times. CDR3 region: CATRGGFGTGELFF. The CDR3 nucleotides read TGTGCCACCCGGGGAGGGTTTGGCACCGGGGAGCTGTTTTTT. The V and J genes are TRBV3-1 and TRBJ2-2; TRBD2 agrees at 7 bases. Germline loops: CDR1 LGHDT, CDR2 YNNKEL (reference sequence). This CDR3 comprises 14 residues. J gave up 4 bases and V 10 bases, and 9 bases lay outside the gene matches.

This clonotype was seen a single time. The rearrangement joins TRBV12-3 or TRBV12-4 to TRBJ1-2; 8 nucleotides align to TRBD1. The junction had 7 bases not matched to a gene; V was cut back by 7 bases and J by 6 bases. The CDR3 length is 13 residues. The CDR3 loop is CASTPPGQDGYTF. In nucleotides, the CDR3 is TGTGCCAGCACCCCGCCGGGACAGGATGGCTACACCTTC.

This clonotype has ten or more counts. The gene calls are TRBV10-3 and TRBJ2-3, with 10 bases matching TRBD2. Germline V gene lookup returns CDR1 ENHRY and CDR2 SYGVKD. This CDR3 region has 15 residues. J gave up 2 bases and V 3 bases, and 2 bases lay outside the gene matches. This CDR3 is CAISDSGGATDTQYF. The DNA of the CDR3 is TGTGCCATCAGTGACAGCGGGGGGGCCACAGATACGCAGTATTTT.

This rearrangement joins TRBV20-1 to TRBJ2-1; 10 nucleotides line up with TRBD2. This CDR3 has 15 amino acids. The V and J ends lost 6 bases and 9 bases, in that order; junction bases with no gene match: 14. Germline-derived CDR1 and CDR2 are DFQATT and SNEGSKA (reference sequence). CDR3 sequence reads: CSAPVNSGRQGEQFF. The DNA for the CDR3 is TGCAGTGCGCCTGTAAATAGCGGGAGGCAGGGTGAGCAGTTCTTC.

The chain joins TRBV5-1 to TRBJ1-2; 10 positions match TRBD1. The CDR3 spans 14 residues. V trimming: 5 bases; J trimming: 3 bases; junction bases outside the gene matches: 4. Looked up from germline, CDR1 is SGHRS and CDR2 is YFSETQ. CDR3 nucleotides: TGCGCCAGCAGGGGACAGGGGTACGACTATGGCTACACCTTC. Residues: CASRGQGYDYGYTF. Full variable domain (remainder filled in from reference TRBV5-1 and TRBJ1-2): KAGVTQTPRYLIKTRGQQVTLSCSPISGHRSVSWYQQTPGQGLQFLFEYFSETQRNKGNFPGRFSGRQFSNSRSEMNVSTLELGDSALYLCASRGQGYDYGYTFGSGTRLTVV.

This clonotype was observed at least ten times. The J gene is TRBJ2-7, the V gene TRBV6-1, with TRBD2 identical over 16 bases. Per germline, CDR1 MNHNS and CDR2 SASEGT. The V gene end was trimmed by 4 bases and the J gene end by 2 bases; junction bases not matched to a gene: 5. There are 17 residues in the CDR3. The CDR3 DNA sequence: TGTGCCAGCAGTGTCTCCGGGACTAGCGGGGGGGCCTACGAGCAGTACTTC. Translation gives CASSVSGTSGGAYEQYF.

The rearrangement joins TRBV11-2 to TRBJ1-6, with D possibly TRBD1 on 5 matching bases. CDR1 is SGHAT and CDR2 is FQNNGV in the germline V gene. CDR3 length: 14 residues. V was shortened by 4 bases and J by 7 bases, with 11 bases between the two germline ends. For the CDR3, the DNA is TGTGCCAGCAGCTCCCAGGGAGAGAATTCACCCCTCCACTTT. It yields the protein CASSSQGENSPLHF.

This clonotype was seen at least ten times. CDR3 amino acids: CSLAGALSYEQYF. CDR3 sequence (DNA): TGCAGTCTAGCGGGAGCCCTCTCCTACGAGCAGTACTTC. The V call is TRBV20-1, the J call TRBJ2-7; 10 positions agree with TRBD2. V was clipped by 8 bases and J by 0 bases; unmatched bases: 4. The CDR3 runs 13 residues. Germline CDR1 is DFQATT and CDR2 is SNEGSKA (reference sequence).

This clonotype was recorded many times. The V gene is TRBV12-3 or TRBV12-4, the J gene TRBJ2-7, with 11 bases aligning to TRBD2. CDR3 length: 14 residues. After removal of 6 bases from V and 9 bases from J, the junction contained 10 bases not matched to a gene. CDR3 in DNA: TGTGCCAGCAGCCTACTAGCGGGGGCTCTTGGGCAGTACTTC. This gives the protein CASSLLAGALGQYF.

This clonotype was detected a few times. The junction shows a germline mismatch at one end, possibly a read error. CDR3 region: CASSLAGTSAYNEQLF. The CDR3 nucleotides read TGTGCCAGCAGCTTGGCCGGGACTAGCGCTTACAATGAGCAGCTCTTC. This chain connects TRBV11-2 to TRBJ2-1; 10 positions agree with TRBD2. CDR3 length: 16 residues. The V gene's germline CDR1 is SGHAT and CDR2 FQNNGV.

This clonotype was seen repeatedly, ten times or more. The J gene is TRBJ2-5, the V gene TRBV2, with TRBD2 identical over 11 bases. The trim removed 2 bases at V and 5 bases at J, leaving 4 bases unmatched. Germline CDR1 and CDR2: SNHLY and FYNNEI. The CDR3 totals 15 residues. The chain's CDR3 is CASSETLAGAETQYF. The CDR3 nucleotides read TGTGCCAGCAGTGAAACACTAGCGGGGGCTGAGACCCAGTACTTC. Supplemented by reference TRBV2 and TRBJ2-5, the full variable domain reads EPEVTQTPSHQVTQMGQEVILRCVPISNHLYFYWYRQILGQKVEFLVSFYNNEISEKSEIFDDQFSVERPDGSNFTLKIRSTKLEDSAMYFCASSETLAGAETQYFGPGTRLLVL.

The chain combines TRBV30 with TRBJ1-5, with D tentatively TRBD1 (6 bases). This CDR3 comprises 12 residues. Germline CDR1 is GTSNPN and CDR2 is SVGIG (reference sequence). The V end was cut by 2 bases, the J end by 4 bases, with 6 bases between. The CDR3 is CAWSRGNQPQHF. CDR3 bases: TGTGCCTGGAGTAGGGGGAATCAGCCCCAGCATTTT.

This clonotype was recorded at least ten times. The chain recombines TRBV11-2 with TRBJ1-1; tentatively, D is TRBD1 (6 bases). The germline V and J ends were trimmed by 4 bases and 0 bases, with 15 bases remaining between them. Germline CDR1 SGHAT, CDR2 FQNNGV. This CDR3 contains 16 residues. CDR3 in DNA: TGTGCCAGCAGCTCCGGACAGAGCCTTATGAACACTGAAGCTTTCTTT. Its translation is CASSSGQSLMNTEAFF.

This clonotype was seen at least ten times. The chain couples TRBV28 to TRBJ2-7, with D possibly matching TRBD2 (6 bases). Trimming removed 5 bases at V and 2 bases at J, with 13 bases between. From germline, CDR1 is MDHEN and CDR2 SYDVKM. The CDR3 is made up of 14 amino acids. The CDR3 DNA is TGTGCCAGCAGTATACTCACTAGCCCCTACGAGCAGTACTTC. The encoded protein is CASSILTSPYEQYF.